Listed below are T cell receptor beta chains from one sample, sequenced in a study of shared clonotypes between healthy human individuals. Measured with immunoSEQ multiplex PCR; TCRdb has only the in-frame clones, and not every one. This table has around 2,000,000 clones, 90% to 95% appearing once. The sample comprised naive CD4+ T cells sorted from blood. These receptors originate from a man younger than 35 in good health. Both conserved end residues are part of each CDR3. Each record gives: clone size, J gene, V gene, D gene, CDR3 DNA, CDR3 protein. D genes are given only for firm matches. Size values are once, few and many counts, or a class for expanded clones, and some rows have none.

NA TRBJ1-1 TRBV6-6 NA TGTGCCAGCAGTTACGACTTAGGGACTGAAGCTTTCTTT CASSYDLGTEAFF
few TRBJ1-6 TRBV14 NA TGTGCCAGCAGCCAAGATTTAGGGAATTCACCCCTCCACTTT CASSQDLGNSPLHF
NA TRBJ1-4 TRBV7-2 NA TGTGCCAGCAGCCGTCAGACGGAAAATGAAAAACTGTTTTTT CASSRQTENEKLFF
NA TRBJ1-2 TRBV5-4 TRBD1 TGTGCCAGCAGTTTCCAGGGACAGGGTGTTTATGGCTACACCTTC CASSFQGQGVYGYTF
NA TRBJ2-6 TRBV7-8 TRBD1 TGTGCCAGCAGAGCCGGGACAGGCACAACTGGGGCCAACGTCCTGACTTTC CASRAGTGTTGANVLTF
NA TRBJ2-1 TRBV7-2 NA TGTGCCAGCAGCTTCGGAAACTACAATGAGCAGTTCTTC CASSFGNYNEQFF
NA TRBJ2-1 TRBV7-2 TRBD2 TGTGCCAGCAGCTTAGTCCGGGAGGAGAATGAGCAGTTCTTC CASSLVREENEQFF
NA TRBJ2-2 TRBV5-6 TRBD1 TGTGCCAGCAGCTACGGGACAGGGGGCACCGGGGAGCTGTTTTTT CASSYGTGGTGELFF
NA TRBJ2-2 TRBV6-1 TRBD1 TGTGCCAGCACGGGACAGGGCTCCACCGGGGAGCTGTTTTTT CASTGQGSTGELFF
NA TRBJ1-5 TRBV19 NA TGTGCCAGTAGTTTCCAGGGTCAGCCCCAGCATTTT CASSFQGQPQHF
NA TRBJ2-7 TRBV21-1 NA TGTGCCAGCAGCAAAGCAGGACAGGGGGCCTCCTCCTACGAGCAGTACTTC CASSKAGQGASSYEQYF
NA TRBJ2-6 TRBV11-2 NA TGTGCCAGCAGCTTAAGTGGCGGGCGATTTAGCTCTGGGGCCAACGTCCTGACTTTC CASSLSGGRFSSGANVLTF
NA TRBJ2-7 TRBV11-2 NA TGTGCCAGCAGCTTAGATTCGCTTTCCTACGAGCAGTACTTC CASSLDSLSYEQYF
NA TRBJ2-3 TRBV6-1 TRBD2 TGTGCCACCGTACTAGCGGTGAGCACAGATACGCAGTATTTT CATVLAVSTDTQYF